This T cell receptor beta chain was profiled in a study of T cells in Graves' hyperthyroidism and ophthalmopathy. Study-wide background: Peripheral blood collection took place at initial diagnosis, before any treatment. Study-level results: Patients with ophthalmopathy were separated from those with stable hyperthyroidism by a 13 V-J model.

Authors of the study amplified TCR beta CDR3 regions from RNA transcripts. TCR CDR3 underwent first-round RT-PCR with the HTBI primer set. Each CDR3 protein is one row after TCRdb ran MiXCR on the multiplex PCR reads. The repertoire consists of 650,000 to 700,000 distinct CDR3 sequences, with about 18% occurring once and the leading ten covering roughly a sixth. The V gene lost 0 bases and the J gene lost 8 bases, with 12 bases spanning the gap. Germline V lookup: CDR1 SEHNR, CDR2 FQNEAQ (reference sequence). The CDR3 extends over 14 amino acids. Details on this clonotype: Antigen: not known.

The TCR comes from a man over 45 with Graves' hyperthyroidism. Sequenced: blood. V gene TRBV7-9 combines with J gene TRBJ2-3; possibly TRBD2 for D (6 bases). The CDR3 region has the DNA TGTGCCAGCAGCTTAGCGGGAGGCCTTAGTACGCAGTATTTT. Protein: CASSLAGGLSTQYF.